This is a list of T cell receptor beta chains from one sample in a study of CD8+ T cells in alopecia areata. Profiling relied on immunoSEQ multiplex PCR, and the TCRdb table lists in-frame clones only, not all of them. The data show around 190,000 clones, more than 55% seen once. Sequencing used CD8+ T cells sorted from blood. The receptors stem from a human donor in good health. CDR3s include the opening cysteine and the closing phenylalanine or tryptophan. The D gene is left open where the match is weak. Not all rows give a size; the values are once, few, many and, for expanded clones, a class.

cdr3_nt,cdr3_aa,d_call,v_call,clone_size,j_call
TGTGCCTATGGGGCTAATGAAAAACTGTTTTTT,CAYGANEKLFF,-,TRBV30,few,TRBJ1-4
TGCAGCGCCTGGACATCGGGTGGGCCCCAGCATTTT,CSAWTSGGPQHF,-,TRBV29-1,-,TRBJ1-5
TGTGCCAGCAGCTTTCCTCGGGTATCCAACGAGCAGTACTTC,CASSFPRVSNEQYF,-,TRBV5-6,-,TRBJ2-7
TGTGCCAGCAGTCCAGACCCTAGCGGGAGGGTGGGGGAGCAGTACTTC,CASSPDPSGRVGEQYF,TRBD2,TRBV27,-,TRBJ2-7
TGTGCCAGCAGTCCACTCCTCAGCGGGGAATACTACGAGCAGTACTTC,CASSPLLSGEYYEQYF,TRBD2,TRBV27,-,TRBJ2-7
TGCGCCAGCAGCCAAGACCGGGGAGGGGGCTACGAGCAGTACTTC,CASSQDRGGGYEQYF,-,TRBV4-1,-,TRBJ2-7
TGTGCCAGCAGTCCTATAGCGGGGGGGGCCTACGAGCAGTACTTC,CASSPIAGGAYEQYF,TRBD2,TRBV6-1,once,TRBJ2-7
TGTGCCAGCAGCTGGGCGCGGACAGATACGCAGTATTTT,CASSWARTDTQYF,-,TRBV11-2,once,TRBJ2-3
TGCAGCGTGGAACTAGCGGGGGGGCTTTCAGATACGCAGTATTTT,CSVELAGGLSDTQYF,TRBD2,TRBV29-1,-,TRBJ2-3
TGTGCCAGCAGTTCGATCTCGTATGGCTACACCTTC,CASSSISYGYTF,-,TRBV6-5,-,TRBJ1-2
TGTGCCAGCAGCGTAGACCCAGATATTAACTATGGCTACACCTTC,CASSVDPDINYGYTF,-,TRBV9,-,TRBJ1-2
TGCGCCAGCAGCCAGGTGGCTAATGAAAAACTGTTTTTT,CASSQVANEKLFF,-,TRBV4-1,-,TRBJ1-4
TGTGCCTGCGGGCAGCCGAACACTGAAGCTTTCTTT,CACGQPNTEAFF,-,TRBV30,-,TRBJ1-1
TGTGCCAGCACCCCCGGCCTTGGGCCTAGCACAGATACGCAGTATTTT,CASTPGLGPSTDTQYF,-,TRBV2,few,TRBJ2-3
TGTGCCAGCGGAATATACGAGCAGTACTTC,CASGIYEQYF,-,TRBV25-1,-,TRBJ2-7
TGTGCCAGCTCACCACGCGTCGACGAGCAGTACTTC,CASSPRVDEQYF,-,TRBV18,few,TRBJ2-7
TGTGCCAGCAGCGAGCAGGGTATGAACACTGAAGCTTTCTTT,CASSEQGMNTEAFF,-,TRBV9,-,TRBJ1-1
TGCGCCAGCAGCCAGGCGGCAATCTCCTACGAGCAGTACTTC,CASSQAAISYEQYF,-,TRBV4-1,-,TRBJ2-7
TGCGCCAGCAGCCAAGCAGGGAGAACCACAGATACGCAGTATTTT,CASSQAGRTTDTQYF,-,TRBV4-1,-,TRBJ2-3
TGTGCCAGCAACCCGACAGGGCGGGGAGAGACCCAGTACTTC,CASNPTGRGETQYF,-,TRBV5-4,-,TRBJ2-5